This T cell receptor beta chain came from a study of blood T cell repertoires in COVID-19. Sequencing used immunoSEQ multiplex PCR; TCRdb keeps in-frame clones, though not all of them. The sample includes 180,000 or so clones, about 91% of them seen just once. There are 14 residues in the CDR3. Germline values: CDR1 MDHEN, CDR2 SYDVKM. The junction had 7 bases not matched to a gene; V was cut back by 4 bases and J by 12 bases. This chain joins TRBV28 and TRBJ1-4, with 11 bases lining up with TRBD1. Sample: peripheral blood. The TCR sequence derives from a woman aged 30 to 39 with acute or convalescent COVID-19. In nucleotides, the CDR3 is TGTGCCAGCAGTTCACCGGGACAGGGGGAGGAACTGTTTTTT. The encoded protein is CASSSPGQGEELFF.